This T cell receptor (beta chain) was profiled in a study of human T cells and chemical hapten exposure. The wider study: Sensitization involved placing 2% DPC onto a roughly 2 cm by roughly 2 cm region of upper inner arm skin. Patients having alopecia areata, totalis or universalis were mostly female. Study results and limitations: PT1 expanded TCR counts correlated positively with patch test score. High-frequency TCRs, those above 1 in 1000, stayed the same after DPC sensitization.

Time point in this sample: pre-sensitization, week 0. The treatment: therapeutic diphenylcyclopropenone sensitization with weekly scalp DPC. TCRdb re-called the RACE reads through MiXCR, storing one row per CDR3 protein. The sample includes approximately 260,000 distinct CDR3 sequences, approximately 7.5% of them seen just once. This CDR3 spans 13 amino acids. The junction had 7 bases not matched to a gene; V was cut back by 7 bases and J by 8 bases. The germline V gene has CDR1 ENHRY and CDR2 SYGVKD. This clonotype was recorded a few times. Its target is not known. Specimen: whole blood, collected in connection with sensitization to the hapten diphenylcyclopropenone (DPC). The chain is built from TRBV10-3 and TRBJ1-2; TRBD1 aligns across 10 bases. The source of this sequence is a man younger than 35 with alopecia areata. Some clones in this sample may be carry-over from other donors' samples. CDR3 region: CAITEGQGQGYTF. CDR3 nucleotide sequence: TGTGCCATCACCGAGGGACAGGGGCAAGGCTACACCTTC.